Shown below are 15 T cell receptor beta chains from a single sample sequenced in a study of T-cell reconstitution after alpha-beta-depleted transplantation in children. Library preparation (for TCRbeta) was performed with unique molecular identifiers. Via MiXCR, TCRdb re-called the PCR reads, giving one row per CDR3 protein. Of around 600,000 distinct CDR3 sequences in the sample, roughly 15% were seen once. The specimen was PBMCs from the stem cell graft donor, collected from the stem cell graft. The receptors were gathered from a human donor who donated a stem cell graft to a child with acute myeloid leukemia.

In this sample, this clonotype turned up once. The chain combines TRBV29-1 with TRBJ1-1; no firm D call. CDR1 and CDR2 (germline): SQVTM, ANQGSEA. The CDR3 extends over 11 amino acids. V lost 3 bases and J 6 bases, leaving 8 bases between the germline ends. The CDR3 loop is CSVDLSPEAFF. The CDR3 nucleotides are TGCAGCGTTGACCTCTCTCCTGAAGCTTTCTTT.

This clonotype was seen ten or more times. The J gene is TRBJ2-3, the V gene TRBV9; D gene ambiguous. The germline V gene encodes CDR1 SGDLS and CDR2 YYNGEE. Trimming cost V 4 bases and J 4 bases, with 10 bases left between them. The CDR3 contains 13 residues. DNA for the CDR3: TGTGCCAGCAGCCCCACGGCCCCAGATACGCAGTATTTT. Translated: CASSPTAPDTQYF.

This clonotype has just a few counts. The genes are TRBV28 and TRBJ1-4; 7 bases are a match to TRBD1. Germline trimming cut 8 bases from V and 2 bases from J; bases unmatched to any gene: 5. Per germline, CDR1 MDHEN and CDR2 SYDVKM. CDR3 length: 14 residues. This CDR3 is CASSRGLTNEKLFF. The CDR3 bases are TGTGCCAGCTCGAGGGGGCTCACTAATGAAAAACTGTTTTTT.

This clonotype was counted only a few times. This chain joins TRBV4-1 and TRBJ2-1; 7 bases are shared with TRBD1. CDR1 is MGHRA and CDR2 is YSYEKL in the germline V gene. V shed 3 bases and J 8 bases; nucleotides not matched to a gene: 7. The CDR3 is 14 amino acids. The CDR3 region is CASSQPGTVDEQFF. The CDR3 coding sequence is TGCGCCAGCAGCCAGCCCGGGACAGTCGATGAGCAGTTCTTC.

This chain links TRBV12-3 or TRBV12-4 with TRBJ2-3, with TRBD2 matching 11 bases. The CDR3 loop spans 16 amino acids. V gave up 5 bases and J gave up 5 bases; unmatched junction bases: 9. This chain's CDR3 is CASSPFSGGGEDTQYF. The CDR3 DNA follows: TGTGCCAGCAGTCCGTTTAGCGGGGGGGGAGAAGATACGCAGTATTTT.

The gene calls are TRBV7-8 and TRBJ1-2; D is ambiguous. The germline V gene encodes CDR1 SGHVS and CDR2 FQNEAQ. The CDR3 spans 13 residues. The ends were cut back, 2 bases at V and 5 bases at J, with 9 bases in the middle. The CDR3 DNA reads TGTGCCAGCAGCTTATTCGGGAGATATGGCTACACCTTC. This sequence encodes CASSLFGRYGYTF.

The gene calls are TRBV29-1 and TRBJ2-3; D might be TRBD1 (5 bases). Trimming stripped 7 bases from V and 3 bases from J, with 17 bases between. This CDR3 is built from 14 residues. The germline gives CDR1 SQVTM, CDR2 ANQGSEA. CDR3 bases: TGCAGCGCCCCCCACAGGAGTGATACAGATACGCAGTATTTT. The encoded protein is CSAPHRSDTDTQYF.

The V and J genes are TRBV24-1 and TRBJ2-1; D might be TRBD1 (6 bases). Trimming removed 3 bases at V and 5 bases at J, with 19 bases between. The CDR3 has 17 amino acids. Germline CDR1 KGHDR, CDR2 SFDVKD. The CDR3 loop reads CATSDPFRGKGDNEQFF. The CDR3 DNA is TGTGCCACCAGTGATCCCTTCAGGGGAAAGGGAGACAATGAGCAGTTCTTC.

In this sample, this clonotype turned up a few times. The J gene is TRBJ2-5, the V gene TRBV6-2 or TRBV6-3, with D perhaps TRBD1 or TRBD2 (6 bases each). CDR1 and CDR2 from the germline V gene are MNHEY and SVGEGT. The CDR3 is made up of 14 amino acids. V was trimmed by 5 bases and J by 4 bases, leaving 14 bases between them. The CDR3 DNA is TGTGCCAGCAGTCAGGGGACTGTCCGAGAGACCCAGTACTTC. It yields the protein CASSQGTVRETQYF.

This clonotype has ten or more counts. Sequence at one end of the junction differs from germline and may be a read error. CDR3 sequence: CASRQGSSNQPQHF. The CDR3, as DNA: TGTGCCTCGAGACAGGGGAGTTCTAATCAGCCCCAGCATTTT. The chain couples TRBV20-1 to TRBJ1-5, with TRBD1 matching over 8 bases. This CDR3 has 14 amino acids. Germline CDR1 is DFQATT and CDR2 is SNEGSKA (reference sequence).

This rearrangement joins TRBV5-5 to TRBJ2-1, with 9 bases fitting TRBD1. V lost 3 bases, J lost 8 bases, and 18 bases stayed unmatched. The CDR3 is 18 residues long. Germline V gives CDR1 SGHKS, CDR2 YYEKEE (reference sequence). The CDR3 loop reads CASSSTKRVGTGSDEQFF. CDR3 nucleotide sequence: TGTGCCAGCAGCTCGACTAAAAGGGTCGGGACAGGGAGCGATGAGCAGTTCTTC.

The chain links TRBV12-3 or TRBV12-4 to TRBJ2-5; D may correspond to TRBD1 or TRBD2 (5 bases each). Trimming pared 4 bases from V and 3 bases from J, leaving 15 bases between. This CDR3 comprises 15 residues. CDR3 sequence: CASSSWDHREETQYF. DNA for the CDR3: TGTGCCAGCAGTTCGTGGGACCATCGGGAAGAGACCCAGTACTTC.

This clonotype has a count of ten or more. The chain is built from TRBV6-5 and TRBJ1-2, with 8 bases aligning to TRBD1. V gave up 2 bases and J gave up 2 bases; unmatched junction bases: 1. The germline CDR1 and CDR2 sequences are MNHEY and SVGAGI. This CDR3 is 14 amino acids long. The CDR3 protein is CASSYGQGNYGYTF. The CDR3 coding sequence is TGTGCCAGCAGTTACGGACAGGGAAACTATGGCTACACCTTC.

The gene calls are TRBV7-8 and TRBJ2-2; D is possibly TRBD1 (6 bases). Germline V gene lookup returns CDR1 SGHVS and CDR2 FQNEAQ. The CDR3 sequence is 15 residues long. Deletions cut 8 bases from V and 4 bases from J, with 17 bases between. CDR3: CASGMRDKITGELFF. CDR3 nucleotides: TGTGCCAGCGGGATGAGGGACAAGATCACCGGGGAGCTGTTTTTT.

This rearrangement joins TRBV12-3 or TRBV12-4 to TRBJ2-5; D call uncertain. Between the trimmed V and J ends, which lost 3 bases and 2 bases, there was a span of 10 bases. The CDR3 is 14 amino acids. This chain's CDR3 is CASSLQSQQETQYF. The DNA for the CDR3 is TGTGCCAGCAGTTTGCAGTCTCAACAAGAGACCCAGTACTTC.